The present T cell receptor beta chain was sequenced within a study of T cell responses to AZD1222 COVID-19 vaccine. Measured with immunoSEQ multiplex PCR; TCRdb has only the in-frame clones, and not every one. The data hold about 150,000 clones, with about 87% observed a single time. General study points: At baseline, just six AZD1222 recipients tested seropositive.

The CDR3 consists of 14 residues. Trimming left V 0 bases short and J 5 bases short, with 11 bases between. CDR1 and CDR2 from the germline V gene are MGHDK and SYGVNS. This clone was detected many times. The antigen is undetermined. The chain uses TRBV25-1 and TRBJ2-7, with a weak D call TRBD1 (5 bases). The source of this sequence is an adult in good health. Sequenced material: peripheral blood, taken on day 0 of AZD1222 vaccination. The CDR3 sequence: CASSEYTGDDEQYF. CDR3 bases: TGTGCCAGCAGTGAATATACAGGCGATGACGAGCAGTACTTC.